The subject of this entry is one TCR beta chain. Its cognate antigen is unknown. The record originates from a study of T cells in localized non-small cell lung cancer. Findings and caveats of the study: Measurement of T cell clonality placed uninvolved adjacent lung highest, above the level in tumor. The study linked higher blood T cell density to longer overall survival. Sequencing was restricted to one tumor region; therefore, heterogeneity remains possible.

The V and J ends lost 6 bases and 7 bases respectively, with 18 bases between them. Germline V gene sequence: CDR1 SGHNT, CDR2 YENEEA. The CDR3 runs to 14 residues. Clones were sequenced by immunoSEQ multiplex PCR, and TCRdb holds only the in-frame ones, with some missing. The sample consists of approximately 7,400 clones, under 30% of them appearing once. This chain connects TRBV11-3 to TRBJ1-2, with D possibly TRBD1 on 6 matching bases. The sequencing here drew on lung tumor tissue, taken before any cancer treatment. This clonotype was obtained from a man aged 35 to 69 with stage III squamous cell lung carcinoma. CDR3 in DNA: TGTGCCAGCAGTCTGGATGGGGGCGCCGGTGGCTACACCTTC. It codes for CASSLDGGAGGYTF.